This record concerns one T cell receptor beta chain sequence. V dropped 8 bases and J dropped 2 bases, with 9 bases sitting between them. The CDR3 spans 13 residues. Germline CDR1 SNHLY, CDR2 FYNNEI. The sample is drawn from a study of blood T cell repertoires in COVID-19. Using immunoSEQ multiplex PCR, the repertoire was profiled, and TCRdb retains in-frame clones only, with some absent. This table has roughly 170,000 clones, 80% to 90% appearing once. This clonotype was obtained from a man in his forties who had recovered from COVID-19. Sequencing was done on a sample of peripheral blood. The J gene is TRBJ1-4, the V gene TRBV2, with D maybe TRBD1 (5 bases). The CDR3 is CASWRGTNEKLFF. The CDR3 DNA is TGTGCCAGCTGGCGGGGGACTAATGAAAAACTGTTTTTT.